The source of this TCR beta chain is a study of human thymus T cells. Between the trimmed V and J ends, which lost 8 bases and 4 bases, there was a span of 14 bases. CDR3 length: 13 residues. Germline V gene sequence: CDR1 MDHEN, CDR2 SYDVKM. Some clones are missing from TCRdb's copy, which holds only in-frame ones; the method was immunoSEQ multiplex PCR. This sample has over 35,000 clones, with 85% to 95% found just once. Source material: blood. V gene TRBV28 combines with J gene TRBJ1-2, with D possibly TRBD1 on 6 matching bases. This sequence was found in a boy in the first two years of life with a congenital heart defect but otherwise immunologically healthy. Written as DNA, the CDR3 is TGTGCCAGCGGATCAGGGGAGGGCTATGGCTACACCTTC. Its protein product is CASGSGEGYGYTF.